This T cell receptor beta chain was sequenced in a study of T cells in Graves' hyperthyroidism and ophthalmopathy. Study-wide findings and caveats: Among thyroid clonotypes expanded above 0.001, most also appeared in blood.

Regions amplified from RNA transcripts were the TCR beta CDR3 regions. Using the HTBI primer set, a first-round RT-PCR was run on the TCR CDR3. TCRdb independently ran MiXCR on the multiplex PCR reads; one entry per CDR3 protein. This sample carries 600,000 or so distinct CDR3 sequences, about 17% of them seen once, and the ten largest clones take 3.8%. This clonotype was observed at least ten times. Its antigen is not identified. Exclusion followed for patients with uncontrolled infection, other autoimmune disease, pregnancy or lactation. The diagnoses drew upon clinical symptoms, serum thyroxine and TRAb, thyroid ultrasound and orbital computed tomography. Each 10 ml fresh peripheral blood draw supplied the PBMCs. Germline V gene sequence: CDR1 MNHNS, CDR2 SASEGT. With 5 bases removed from V and 2 bases from J, the gap between germline ends came to 10 bases. CDR3 length: 14 residues.

The sample consisted of blood. The chain is built from TRBV6-1 and TRBJ1-5; D unresolved. This TCR came from a woman aged 25 to 39 with Graves' hyperthyroidism. The CDR3 protein is CASSSGNGNQPQHF. Here the CDR3 DNA reads TGTGCCAGCAGTTCCGGGAATGGCAATCAGCCCCAGCATTTT.